This T cell receptor beta chain was recorded in a study of CD8 T cells in ankylosing spondylitis. Study observations and caveats: Earlier literature documents some of the motif variants in reactive arthritis synovial fluid and blood.

In its sample, this clonotype was seen a few times. Its antigen remains unidentified. Quantitative 5'-RACE with molecular barcodes generated TCR beta libraries. TCRdb reprocessed the 5' RACE reads with MiXCR, giving one entry per CDR3 protein. Found here are about 130,000 distinct CDR3 sequences, roughly 15% of them singletons; the top ten hold 2.5% to 3.5%. The V gene lost 1 base and the J gene lost 3 bases, with 10 bases spanning the gap. The germline CDR1 and CDR2 sequences are SQVTM and ANQGSEA. The CDR3 covers 13 residues. The rearrangement uses TRBV29-1 and TRBJ2-7, with D perhaps matching TRBD2 (6 bases). The TCR sequence derives from a female donor with ankylosing spondylitis or in good health (not recorded which). The sample comprised blood, either unsorted or a sorted T cell fraction (not recorded which). The CDR3 is CSVEGSGGYEQYF. DNA for the CDR3: TGCAGCGTTGAAGGTAGCGGAGGCTACGAGCAGTACTTC.